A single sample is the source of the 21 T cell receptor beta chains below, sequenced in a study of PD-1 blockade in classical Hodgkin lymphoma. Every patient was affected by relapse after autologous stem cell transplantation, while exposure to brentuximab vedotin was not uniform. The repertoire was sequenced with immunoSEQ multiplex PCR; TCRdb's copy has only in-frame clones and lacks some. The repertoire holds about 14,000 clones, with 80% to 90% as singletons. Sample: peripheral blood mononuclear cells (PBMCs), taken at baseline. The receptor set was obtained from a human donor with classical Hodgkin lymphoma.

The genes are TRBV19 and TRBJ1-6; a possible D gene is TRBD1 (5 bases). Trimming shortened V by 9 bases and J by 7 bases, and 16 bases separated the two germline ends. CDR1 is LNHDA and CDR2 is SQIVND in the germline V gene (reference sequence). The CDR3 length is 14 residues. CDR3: CASRAGPGNSPLHF. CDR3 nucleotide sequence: TGTGCCAGCCGGGCAGGGCCCGGAAATTCACCCCTCCACTTT. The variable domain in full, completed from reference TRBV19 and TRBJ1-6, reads DGGITQSPKYLFRKEGQNVTLSCEQNLNHDAMYWYRQDPGQGLRLIYYSQIVNDFQKGDIAEGYSVSREKKESFPLTVTSAQKNPTAFYLCASRAGPGNSPLHFGNGTRLTVT.

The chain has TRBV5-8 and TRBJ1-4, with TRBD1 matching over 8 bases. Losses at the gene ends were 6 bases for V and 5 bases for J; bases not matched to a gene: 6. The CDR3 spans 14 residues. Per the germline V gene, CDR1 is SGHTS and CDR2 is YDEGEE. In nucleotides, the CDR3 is TGTGCCAGCACCATGACAGGGGTGAATGAAAAACTGTTTTTT. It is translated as CASTMTGVNEKLFF.

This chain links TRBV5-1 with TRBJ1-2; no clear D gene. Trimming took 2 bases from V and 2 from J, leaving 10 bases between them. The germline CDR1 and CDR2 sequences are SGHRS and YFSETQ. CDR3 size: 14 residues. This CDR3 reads CASSLGGTNYGYTF. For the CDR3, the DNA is TGCGCCAGCAGCTTAGGCGGAACCAACTATGGCTACACCTTC.

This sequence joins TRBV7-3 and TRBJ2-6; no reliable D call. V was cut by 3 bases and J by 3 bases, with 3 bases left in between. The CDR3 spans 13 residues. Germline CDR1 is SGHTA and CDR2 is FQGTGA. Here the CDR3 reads CASSFYGANVLTF. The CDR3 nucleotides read TGTGCCAGCAGCTTTTATGGGGCCAACGTCCTGACTTTC.

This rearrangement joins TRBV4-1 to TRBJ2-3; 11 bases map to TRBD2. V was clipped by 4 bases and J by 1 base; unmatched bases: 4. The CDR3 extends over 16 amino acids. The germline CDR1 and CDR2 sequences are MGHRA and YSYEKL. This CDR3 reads CASSLSGGAGTDTQYF. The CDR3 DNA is TGCGCCAGCAGCCTTAGCGGGGGGGCCGGCACAGATACGCAGTATTTT.

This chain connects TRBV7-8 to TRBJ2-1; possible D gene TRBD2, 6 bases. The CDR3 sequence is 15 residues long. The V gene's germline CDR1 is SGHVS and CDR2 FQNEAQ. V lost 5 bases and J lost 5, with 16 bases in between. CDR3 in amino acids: CASSAGDFFDNEQFF. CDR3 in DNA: TGTGCCAGCAGCGCTGGGGACTTTTTCGACAATGAGCAGTTCTTC.

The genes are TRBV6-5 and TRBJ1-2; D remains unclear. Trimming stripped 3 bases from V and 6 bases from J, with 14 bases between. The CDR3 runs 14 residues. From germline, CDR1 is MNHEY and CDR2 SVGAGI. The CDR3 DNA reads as TGTGCCAGCAGTTATTCCTATGGCCTACATGGCTACACCTTC. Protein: CASSYSYGLHGYTF.

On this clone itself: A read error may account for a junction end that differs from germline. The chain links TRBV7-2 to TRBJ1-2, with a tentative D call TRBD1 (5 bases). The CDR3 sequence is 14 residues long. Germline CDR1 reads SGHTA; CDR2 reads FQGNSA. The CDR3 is CASSLEYRGGGGLF. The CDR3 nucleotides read TGTGCCAGCAGCTTAGAGTACCGCGGGGGAGGAGGACTCTTC.

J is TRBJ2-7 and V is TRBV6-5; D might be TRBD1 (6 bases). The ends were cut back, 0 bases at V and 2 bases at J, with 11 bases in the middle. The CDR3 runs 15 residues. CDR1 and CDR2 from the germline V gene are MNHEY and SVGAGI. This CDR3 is CASSYSGRGTYEQYF. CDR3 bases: TGTGCCAGCAGTTACTCGGGCAGGGGCACCTACGAGCAGTACTTC.

The CDR3 DNA sequence: TGTGCCAGCAGCGTAGGTGGCGGAGCCAAAAACATTCAGTACTTC. Residues: CASSVGGGAKNIQYF. V is TRBV9 and J is TRBJ2-4, with D unclear. CDR1 SGDLS and CDR2 YYNGEE come from the germline V gene. Trimming removed 0 bases from V and 0 bases from J, with 7 bases in between. This CDR3 has 15 residues.

In nucleotides, the CDR3 is TGTGCCAGCAGCCCAAGCGGGAGTAGCACAGATACGCAGTATTTT. Translating gives CASSPSGSSTDTQYF. J is TRBJ2-3 and V is TRBV6-5, with TRBD2 matching 8 bases. V shed 6 bases and J 0 bases; nucleotides not matched to a gene: 5. CDR3 length equals 15 residues. The germline CDR1 and CDR2 sequences are MNHEY and SVGAGI.

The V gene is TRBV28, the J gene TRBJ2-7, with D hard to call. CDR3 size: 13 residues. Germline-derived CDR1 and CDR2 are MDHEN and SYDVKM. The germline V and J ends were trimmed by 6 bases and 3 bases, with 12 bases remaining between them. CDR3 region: CASSPGLYYEQYF. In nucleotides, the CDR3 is TGTGCCAGCAGCCCGGGCCTCTACTACGAGCAGTACTTC.

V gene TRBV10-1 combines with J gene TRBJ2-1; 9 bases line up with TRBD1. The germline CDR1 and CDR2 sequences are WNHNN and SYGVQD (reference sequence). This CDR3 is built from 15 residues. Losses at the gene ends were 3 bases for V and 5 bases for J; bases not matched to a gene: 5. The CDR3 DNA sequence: TGCGCCAGCAGTGAAGGGGGACAGGGAAACAATGAGCAGTTCTTC. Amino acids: CASSEGGQGNNEQFF.

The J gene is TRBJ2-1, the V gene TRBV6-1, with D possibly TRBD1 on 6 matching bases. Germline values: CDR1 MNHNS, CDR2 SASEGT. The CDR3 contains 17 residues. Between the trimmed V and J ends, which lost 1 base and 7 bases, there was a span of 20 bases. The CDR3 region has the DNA TGTGCCAGCAGTGAAGGGTGGATGGGACACACTGGGAATGAGCAGTTCTTC. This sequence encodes CASSEGWMGHTGNEQFF.

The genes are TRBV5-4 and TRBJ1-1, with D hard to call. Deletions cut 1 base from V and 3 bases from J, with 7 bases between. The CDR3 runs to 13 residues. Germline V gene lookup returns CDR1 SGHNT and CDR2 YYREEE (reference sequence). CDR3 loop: CASSLRRDTEAFF. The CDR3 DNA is TGTGCCAGCAGCTTGAGGAGGGACACTGAAGCTTTCTTT.

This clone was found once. The CDR3 region is CASSLAEETQYF. In DNA, the CDR3 is TGTGCCAGCAGCTTGGCCGAAGAGACCCAGTACTTC. The gene calls are TRBV5-5 and TRBJ2-5; D remains ambiguous. V lost 0 bases and J lost 3, with 3 bases in between. Germline CDR1 is SGHKS and CDR2 is YYEKEE (reference sequence). The CDR3 contains 12 residues.

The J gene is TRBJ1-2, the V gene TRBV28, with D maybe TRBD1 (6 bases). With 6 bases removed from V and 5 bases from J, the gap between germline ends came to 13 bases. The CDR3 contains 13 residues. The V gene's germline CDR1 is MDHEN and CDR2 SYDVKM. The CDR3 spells CASSTGSTYGYTF. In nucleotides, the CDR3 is TGTGCCAGCAGCACAGGGTCAACTTATGGCTACACCTTC.

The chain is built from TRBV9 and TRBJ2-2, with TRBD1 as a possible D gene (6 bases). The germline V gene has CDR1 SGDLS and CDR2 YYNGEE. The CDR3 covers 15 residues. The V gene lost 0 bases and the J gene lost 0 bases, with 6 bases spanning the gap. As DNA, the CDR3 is TGTGCCAGCAGCGTAGGGACAGCGAACACCGGGGAGCTGTTTTTT. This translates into CASSVGTANTGELFF.

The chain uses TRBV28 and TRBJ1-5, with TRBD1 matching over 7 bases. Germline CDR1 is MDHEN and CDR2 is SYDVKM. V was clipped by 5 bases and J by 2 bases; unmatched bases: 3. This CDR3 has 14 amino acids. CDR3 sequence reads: CASSHGQGNQPQHF. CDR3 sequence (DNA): TGTGCCAGCAGTCATGGACAGGGCAATCAGCCCCAGCATTTT.

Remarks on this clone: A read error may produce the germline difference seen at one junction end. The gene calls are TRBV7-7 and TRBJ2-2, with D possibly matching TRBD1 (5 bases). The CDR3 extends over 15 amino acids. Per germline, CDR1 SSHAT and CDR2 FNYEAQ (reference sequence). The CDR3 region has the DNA TGTGCTAGCAGCTTAGAAGGGGCGAACACCGGGGAGCTGTTTTTT. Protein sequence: CASSLEGANTGELFF.

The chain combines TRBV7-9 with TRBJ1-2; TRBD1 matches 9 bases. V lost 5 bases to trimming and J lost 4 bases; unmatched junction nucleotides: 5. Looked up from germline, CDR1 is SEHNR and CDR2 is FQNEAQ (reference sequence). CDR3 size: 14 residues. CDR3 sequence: CASSAGTGFYGYTF. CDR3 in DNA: TGTGCCAGCAGCGCCGGGACAGGGTTCTATGGCTACACCTTC. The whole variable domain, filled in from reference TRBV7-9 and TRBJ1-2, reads DTGVSQNPRHKITKRGQNVTFRCDPISEHNRLYWYRQTLGQGPEFLTYFQNEAQLEKSRLLSDRFSAERPKGSFSTLEIQRTEQGDSAMYLCASSAGTGFYGYTFGSGTRLTVV.